The clone carrying this TCR beta chain was recorded a few times. The antigen is not known. Starting from 450 to 550 ng of total RNA, TCR libraries were made with linear amplification. One entry per CDR3 protein results from TCRdb running MiXCR on the reads. The sample lists approximately 180,000 distinct CDR3 sequences; about four fifths were seen once. Germline V gene sequence: CDR1 LNHDA, CDR2 SQIVND (reference sequence). CDR3 length equals 14 residues. V shed 5 bases and J shed 0 bases, with 7 bases lying between them. This entry comes from a study of healthy donors' naive CD4 and CD8 T cells. Overall study findings and caveats: Possible naive T cell homeostatic proliferation bias remained unaddressed. Negatively charged CDR3s marked CD8+ lineage; positively charged CDR3s marked CD4+ lineage.

Sorting defined naive CD4+ as CD4+CD8-CD45RO-CD45RA+ and naive CD8+ as CD8+CD4-CD45RA+CD27bright. The sequencing sample was made of naive CD4+ and CD8+ T cells sorted from blood, pooled from several donors. V is TRBV19 and J is TRBJ2-2; D is possibly TRBD2 (5 bases). This clonotype originated in a pool of human donors in good health; the sample pools cells from several healthy donors. CDR3 amino acids: CASSGLTNTGELFF. The CDR3 DNA follows: TGTGCCAGTAGTGGACTTACGAACACCGGGGAGCTGTTTTTT. Full variable domain (outside the CDR3, taken from reference TRBV19 and TRBJ2-2): DGGITQSPKYLFRKEGQNVTLSCEQNLNHDAMYWYRQDPGQGLRLIYYSQIVNDFQKGDIAEGYSVSREKKESFPLTVTSAQKNPTAFYLCASSGLTNTGELFFGEGSRLTVL.